The 13 T cell receptor beta chains listed next were all sequenced from one sample in a study of blood T cells in healthy people across ages. Combining a sample-barcoded 5' primer with a J-beta primer mix, a second PCR ran for roughly 6 to 12 cycles. TCRdb re-called the 5' RACE reads with MiXCR, one entry per CDR3 protein. The table lists over 950,000 distinct CDR3 sequences, around 54% of them singletons. Sequenced sample: blood. The receptors come from a woman aged 60-75 years in good health.

The chain carries TRBV6-2 or TRBV6-3 and TRBJ1-2; no clear D gene. V was pared by 1 base and J by 6 bases, with 6 bases between. CDR1 is MNHEY and CDR2 is SVGEGT in the germline V gene. The CDR3 covers 12 residues. The CDR3 DNA is TGTGCCAGCAGTTACTGGGAAAATGGCTACACCTTC. Translation gives CASSYWENGYTF.

J is TRBJ2-1 and V is TRBV28; the D is unclear. V lost 10 bases and J 1 base, leaving 17 bases between the germline ends. Germline V lookup: CDR1 MDHEN, CDR2 SYDVKM. The CDR3 sequence is 15 residues long. CDR3 amino acids: CATEVQARSYNEQFF. The CDR3 DNA reads as TGTGCCACCGAAGTCCAGGCTAGGTCCTACAATGAGCAGTTCTTC. Variable domain in full (rest from reference TRBV28 and TRBJ2-1): DVKVTQSSRYLVKRTGEKVFLECVQDMDHENMFWYRQDPGLGLRLIYFSYDVKMKEKGDIPEGYSVSREKKERFSLILESASTNQTSMYLCATEVQARSYNEQFFGPGTRLTVL.

This clonotype was counted a single time. CDR3 sequence reads: CASSQVPVTGSPLHF. CDR3 nucleotide sequence: TGTGCCAGCAGCCAAGTGCCCGTGACGGGCTCACCCCTCCACTTT. The chain is built from TRBV3-1 and TRBJ1-6; D is unresolved. The ends were cut back, 1 base at V and 10 bases at J, with 14 bases in the middle. This CDR3 comprises 15 residues. Looked up from germline, CDR1 is LGHDT and CDR2 is YNNKEL (reference sequence).

The rearrangement links TRBV5-1 to TRBJ2-1, with TRBD1 matching over 7 bases. The CDR3 covers 15 residues. The germline V gene has CDR1 SGHRS and CDR2 YFSETQ. V was clipped by 4 bases and J by 9 bases; unmatched bases: 13. The CDR3 nucleotides are TGCGCCAGCAGCAAGGACAGGTCTCGCCTCCGTGAGCAGTTCTTC. This sequence encodes CASSKDRSRLREQFF. Complete variable domain (other parts from reference TRBV5-1 and TRBJ2-1): KAGVTQTPRYLIKTRGQQVTLSCSPISGHRSVSWYQQTPGQGLQFLFEYFSETQRNKGNFPGRFSGRQFSNSRSEMNVSTLELGDSALYLCASSKDRSRLREQFFGPGTRLTVL.

The V gene is TRBV20-1, the J gene TRBJ1-6; TRBD1 matches 8 bases. The germline V gene has CDR1 DFQATT and CDR2 SNEGSKA (reference sequence). This CDR3 comprises 14 residues. J gave up 9 bases and V 6 bases, and 10 bases lay outside the gene matches. The CDR3 here is CSAIGQGRSSPLHF. DNA for the CDR3: TGCAGTGCGATCGGACAGGGAAGGTCTTCACCCCTCCACTTT.

The gene calls are TRBV10-3 and TRBJ2-1; TRBD2 agrees at 14 bases. The germline gives CDR1 ENHRY, CDR2 SYGVKD. The CDR3 runs 16 residues. J was trimmed by 4 bases and V by 8 bases; bases with no gene match: 7. For the CDR3, the DNA is TGTGCCATCGCGGCTGGACTAGCGGGAGGTTACAATGAGCAGTTCTTC. Protein product: CAIAAGLAGGYNEQFF.

V is TRBV6-5 and J is TRBJ1-1; D is unclear. Deletions cut 5 bases from V and 0 bases from J, with 10 bases between. Per the germline V gene, CDR1 is MNHEY and CDR2 is SVGAGI. This CDR3 contains 14 residues. CDR3 region: CASSNKLVNTEAFF. Here the CDR3 DNA reads TGTGCCAGCAGTAACAAATTGGTGAACACTGAAGCTTTCTTT.

This chain links TRBV10-1 with TRBJ2-2; weak D call: TRBD2 (6 bases). The CDR3 is 15 residues long. Germline values: CDR1 WNHNN, CDR2 SYGVQD (reference sequence). Trimming took 0 bases from V and 6 from J, leaving 11 bases between them. The CDR3 DNA follows: TGCGCCAGCAGTGAGTCACGGGGAGGTCCCGGGGAGCTGTTTTTT. As protein: CASSESRGGPGELFF.

This chain joins TRBV12-3 or TRBV12-4 and TRBJ2-1; the match to TRBD1 covers 7 bases. The CDR3 sequence is 16 residues long. With 2 bases clipped from V and 5 bases from J, the junction kept 9 bases outside the gene matches. CDR3 sequence: CASSLRGGGFNNEQFF. CDR3 bases: TGTGCCAGCAGTTTACGAGGGGGCGGGTTTAACAATGAGCAGTTCTTC.

CDR3 sequence: CSAGDRGALRPYEQYF. CDR3 in DNA: TGCAGTGCTGGCGACAGGGGTGCCTTGCGACCCTACGAGCAGTACTTC. The V call is TRBV20-1, the J call TRBJ2-7; 8 bases are shared with TRBD1. The CDR3 has 16 amino acids. From germline, CDR1 is DFQATT and CDR2 SNEGSKA (reference sequence). V was clipped by 5 bases and J by 2 bases; unmatched bases: 14.

This clonotype came up a few times. CDR3 residues: CSARAPSADTQYF. Written as DNA, the CDR3 is TGCAGTGCTAGGGCCCCCTCCGCGGATACGCAGTATTTT. This chain links TRBV20-1 with TRBJ2-3, with D unclear. The CDR3 loop spans 13 amino acids. Germline CDR1 DFQATT, CDR2 SNEGSKA (reference sequence). Trimming pared 3 bases from V and 6 bases from J, leaving 13 bases between.

V and J are TRBV13 and TRBJ2-1; no firm D call. This CDR3 spans 14 amino acids. Germline loops: CDR1 PRHDT, CDR2 FYEKMQ (reference sequence). Trimming left V 4 bases short and J 4 bases short, with 11 bases between. DNA for the CDR3: TGTGCCAGCAGCTCTGGGATTTCGTACAATGAGCAGTTCTTC. Residues: CASSSGISYNEQFF.

V is TRBV7-8 and J is TRBJ2-5; unclear D gene. Germline lookup yields CDR1 SGHVS and CDR2 FQNEAQ. The CDR3 runs 16 residues. Trimming shortened V by 6 bases and J by 1 base, and 18 bases separated the two germline ends. CDR3 DNA sequence: TGTGCCAGCAGTTTCCGATGGAGACCGATCCAAGAGACCCAGTACTTC. Residues: CASSFRWRPIQETQYF.